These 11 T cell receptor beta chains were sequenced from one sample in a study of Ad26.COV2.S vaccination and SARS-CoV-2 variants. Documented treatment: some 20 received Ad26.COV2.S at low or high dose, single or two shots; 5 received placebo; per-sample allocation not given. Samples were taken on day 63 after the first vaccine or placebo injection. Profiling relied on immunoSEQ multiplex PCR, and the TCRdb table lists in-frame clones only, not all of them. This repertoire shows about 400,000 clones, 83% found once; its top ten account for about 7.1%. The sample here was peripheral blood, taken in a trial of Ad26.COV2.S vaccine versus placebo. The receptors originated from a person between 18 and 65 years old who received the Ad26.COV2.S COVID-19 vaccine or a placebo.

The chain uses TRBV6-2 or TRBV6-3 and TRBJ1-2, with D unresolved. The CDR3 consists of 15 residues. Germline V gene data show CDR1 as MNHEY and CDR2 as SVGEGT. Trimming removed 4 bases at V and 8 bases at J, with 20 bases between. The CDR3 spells CASSLRRTRWVGYTF. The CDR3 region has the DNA TGTGCCAGCAGTTTGCGACGGACCCGTTGGGTAGGCTACACCTTC.

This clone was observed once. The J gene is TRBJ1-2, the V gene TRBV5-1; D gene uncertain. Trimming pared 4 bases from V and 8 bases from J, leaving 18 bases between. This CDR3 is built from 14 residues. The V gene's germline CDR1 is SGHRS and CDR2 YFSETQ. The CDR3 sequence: CASSGRSLLGGYTF. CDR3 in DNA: TGCGCCAGCAGCGGACGGTCACTCCTAGGGGGCTACACCTTC. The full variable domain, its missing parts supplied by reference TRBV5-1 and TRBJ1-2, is KAGVTQTPRYLIKTRGQQVTLSCSPISGHRSVSWYQQTPGQGLQFLFEYFSETQRNKGNFPGRFSGRQFSNSRSEMNVSTLELGDSALYLCASSGRSLLGGYTFGSGTRLTVV.

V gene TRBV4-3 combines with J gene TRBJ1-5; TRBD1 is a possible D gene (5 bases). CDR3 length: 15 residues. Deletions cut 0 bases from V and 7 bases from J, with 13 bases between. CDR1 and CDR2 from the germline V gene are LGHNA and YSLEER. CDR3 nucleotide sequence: TGCGCCAGCAGCCAAGATCGGTGGGGGGGGCAGCCCCAGCATTTT. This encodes CASSQDRWGGQPQHF.

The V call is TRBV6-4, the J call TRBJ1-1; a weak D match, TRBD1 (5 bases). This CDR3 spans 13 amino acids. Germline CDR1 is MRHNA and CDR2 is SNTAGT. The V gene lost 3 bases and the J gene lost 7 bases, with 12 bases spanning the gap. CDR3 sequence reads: CASSEFRGGEAFF. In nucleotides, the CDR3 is TGTGCCAGCAGTGAGTTTAGGGGAGGTGAAGCTTTCTTT.

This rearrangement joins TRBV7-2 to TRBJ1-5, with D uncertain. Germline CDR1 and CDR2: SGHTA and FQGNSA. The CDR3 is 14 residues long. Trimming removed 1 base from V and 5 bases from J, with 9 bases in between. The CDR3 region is CASSLDRPDQPQHF. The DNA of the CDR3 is TGTGCCAGCAGCTTAGATCGGCCCGATCAGCCCCAGCATTTT. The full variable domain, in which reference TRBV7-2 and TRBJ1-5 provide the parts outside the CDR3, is GAGVSQSPSNKVTEKGKDVELRCDPISGHTALYWYRQSLGQGLEFLIYFQGNSAPDKSGLPSDRFSAERTGGSVSTLTIQRTQQEDSAVYLCASSLDRPDQPQHFGDGTRLSIL.

CDR3 sequence: CASSQFRGQGEDYEQYF. In DNA, the CDR3 is TGTGCCAGCAGCCAATTCAGAGGACAGGGGGAGGACTACGAGCAGTACTTC. The chain couples TRBV5-6 to TRBJ2-7, with 10 bases identical to TRBD1. Germline CDR1 SGHDT, CDR2 YYEEEE. The CDR3 totals 17 residues. Losses at the gene ends were 4 bases for V and 3 bases for J; bases not matched to a gene: 13.

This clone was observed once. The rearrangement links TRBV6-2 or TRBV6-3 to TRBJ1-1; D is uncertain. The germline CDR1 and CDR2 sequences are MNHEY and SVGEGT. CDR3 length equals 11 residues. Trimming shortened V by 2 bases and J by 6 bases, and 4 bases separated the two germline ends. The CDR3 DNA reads TGTGCCAGCAGTTACGAGGCTGAAGCTTTCTTT. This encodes CASSYEAEAFF.

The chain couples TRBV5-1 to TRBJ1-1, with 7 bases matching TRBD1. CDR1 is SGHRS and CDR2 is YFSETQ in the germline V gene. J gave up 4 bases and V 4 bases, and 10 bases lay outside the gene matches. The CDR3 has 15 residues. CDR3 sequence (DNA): TGCGCCAGCAGCGAGGTTACAGGGGTAACCACTGAAGCTTTCTTT. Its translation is CASSEVTGVTTEAFF.

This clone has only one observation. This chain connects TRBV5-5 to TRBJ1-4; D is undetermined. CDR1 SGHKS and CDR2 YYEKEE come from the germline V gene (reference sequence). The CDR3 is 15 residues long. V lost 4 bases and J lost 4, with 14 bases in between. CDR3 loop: CASSPPGNLNEKLFF. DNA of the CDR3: TGTGCCAGCAGCCCCCCGGGGAACCTTAATGAAAAACTGTTTTTT.

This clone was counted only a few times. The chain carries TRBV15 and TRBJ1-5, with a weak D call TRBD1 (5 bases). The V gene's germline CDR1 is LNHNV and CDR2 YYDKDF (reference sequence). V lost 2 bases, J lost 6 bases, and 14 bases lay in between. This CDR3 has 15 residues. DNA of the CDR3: TGTGCCACCAGCAGATTCTCGGGGCAAGGTCAGCCCCAGCATTTT. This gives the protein CATSRFSGQGQPQHF.

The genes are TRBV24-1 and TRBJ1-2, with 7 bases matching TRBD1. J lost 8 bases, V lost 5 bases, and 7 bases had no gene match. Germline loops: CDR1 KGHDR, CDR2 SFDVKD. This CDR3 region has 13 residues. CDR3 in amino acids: CATSAEGARGYTF. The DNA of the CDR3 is TGTGCCACCAGTGCTGAGGGGGCGCGGGGCTACACCTTC.